What follows describes a single TCR beta chain. Per the original methods: Estimation of nucleated cell counts was performed using reference gene primer amplification. Clones were sequenced by immunoSEQ multiplex PCR, and TCRdb holds only the in-frame ones, with some missing. V and J calls and clone size are copied from that table; D and trimming were computed from the DNA. Of roughly 100,000 clones in the sample, around 87% were seen once. The data stem from a study of blood T cell repertoires in COVID-19. Study details: The United States, Italy and Spain were the sources of the acute and convalescent COVID-19 samples. Nucleic acid was either cDNA or gDNA, and it came from T cells, B-cell-depleted T cells, or PBMCs.

The V gene's germline CDR1 is MNHEY and CDR2 SVGAGI. The CDR3 spans 13 residues. V gave up 10 bases and J gave up 2 bases, with 15 bases separating them. The clonotype was recovered from a human donor in a cohort sampled during active COVID-19. The specimen was peripheral blood. The chain couples TRBV6-5 to TRBJ2-7; possibly TRBD2 for D (5 bases). The CDR3 loop is CATQTTLPYEQYF. CDR3 bases: TGTGCCACCCAGACTACACTTCCCTACGAGCAGTACTTC.